A single sample gave rise to the 14 T cell receptor beta chains below, sequenced in a study of blood T cell repertoires in COVID-19 (dated by TCRdb to 2020 to 2021). Libraries were prepared through the immunoSEQ multiplex PCR assay. TCRdb holds this immuneACCESS table with in-frame rearrangements only. Some clones are missing; in checked studies, unresolved V genes explain under half, and the rest has no known cause. The sample data list about 220,000 clones, and about 85% of these were observed just once. The top ten clones comprise around 3% of the sample. Sequencing was performed on peripheral blood. Receptor source: a man aged 50 to 60 who had recovered from COVID-19.

The rearrangement links TRBV19 to TRBJ2-1; possibly TRBD2 for D (5 bases). Germline CDR1 LNHDA, CDR2 SQIVND (reference sequence). The germline V and J ends were trimmed by 6 bases and 0 bases, with 18 bases remaining between them. The CDR3 runs to 17 residues. CDR3 region: CASRLRPLAGSYNEQFF. DNA of the CDR3: TGTGCCAGTAGATTGAGACCTTTGGCGGGCTCCTACAATGAGCAGTTCTTC.

The rearrangement links TRBV7-9 to TRBJ2-7, with a possible D match to TRBD2 (6 bases). The CDR3 runs 15 residues. Germline V gene lookup returns CDR1 SEHNR and CDR2 FQNEAQ (reference sequence). V was clipped by 2 bases and J by 4 bases, with 15 bases between them. The CDR3 nucleotides are TGTGCCAGCAGCTTACAGCAGGGCGGGGAGTACGAGCAGTACTTC. Translated, it gives CASSLQQGGEYEQYF.

The V gene is TRBV19, the J gene TRBJ2-2, with D maybe TRBD1 (6 bases). The CDR3 has 14 residues. The V gene lost 7 bases and the J gene lost 4 bases, with 13 bases spanning the gap. The germline V gene has CDR1 LNHDA and CDR2 SQIVND (reference sequence). CDR3 DNA: TGTGCCAGTACCTTGACAGGAGTCACCGGGGAGCTGTTTTTT. Residues: CASTLTGVTGELFF.

The chain is built from TRBV6-2 or TRBV6-3 and TRBJ2-5; 10 nucleotides line up with TRBD2. This CDR3 is built from 15 residues. Germline CDR1 MNHEY, CDR2 SVGEGT. The V and J ends lost 0 bases and 7 bases, in that order; junction bases with no gene match: 5. CDR3: CASSYSGLAGATQYF. The CDR3, as DNA: TGTGCCAGCAGTTACTCCGGCCTAGCGGGGGCGACCCAGTACTTC.

The V and J genes are TRBV10-2 and TRBJ2-5; 13 bases agree with TRBD2. Looked up from germline, CDR1 is WSHSY and CDR2 is SAAADI. Germline trimming cut 6 bases from V and 5 bases from J; bases unmatched to any gene: 3. The CDR3 loop spans 14 amino acids. CDR3: CASRTSGRLETQYF. In DNA, the CDR3 is TGCGCCAGCAGGACTAGCGGGAGGTTGGAGACCCAGTACTTC.

The chain employs TRBV28 and TRBJ1-5; 7 nucleotides match TRBD1. CDR1 and CDR2 (germline): MDHEN, SYDVKM. V trimming: 1 base; J trimming: 5 bases; junction bases outside the gene matches: 2. The CDR3 runs to 14 residues. The CDR3: CASSLSDRDQPQHF. DNA for the CDR3: TGTGCCAGCAGTTTATCAGACAGGGATCAGCCCCAGCATTTT.

The V and J genes are TRBV27 and TRBJ1-6, with D hard to call. The CDR3 has 15 residues. CDR1 and CDR2 (germline): MNHEY, SMNVEV (reference sequence). Trimming took off 3 bases at V and 1 base at J, with 7 bases between the two ends. The CDR3: CASSFAVSYNSPLHF. CDR3 bases: TGTGCCAGCAGTTTCGCGGTTTCCTATAATTCACCCCTCCACTTT.

The chain recombines TRBV7-9 with TRBJ2-1; TRBD2 matches at 13 bases. With 2 bases clipped from V and 5 bases from J, the junction kept 9 bases outside the gene matches. CDR1 is SEHNR and CDR2 is FQNEAQ in the germline V gene (reference sequence). There are 18 residues in the CDR3. The CDR3 is CASSLPRTSGSRHNEQFF. CDR3 nucleotide sequence: TGTGCCAGCAGCTTACCTCGGACTAGCGGGAGCCGTCACAATGAGCAGTTCTTC.

The sample holds a few counts of this clone. This chain connects TRBV7-9 to TRBJ2-3, with D possibly TRBD2 on 5 matching bases. Germline V lookup: CDR1 SEHNR, CDR2 FQNEAQ (reference sequence). With 4 bases removed from V and 0 bases from J, the gap between germline ends came to 8 bases. The CDR3 extends over 14 amino acids. The CDR3 DNA reads as TGTGCCAGCAGCTCCCAGCGGAGCACAGATACGCAGTATTTT. This translates into CASSSQRSTDTQYF. Looking up the rest from reference TRBV7-9 and TRBJ2-3 gives the full variable domain: DTGVSQNPRHKITKRGQNVTFRCDPISEHNRLYWYRQTLGQGPEFLTYFQNEAQLEKSRLLSDRFSAERPKGSFSTLEIQRTEQGDSAMYLCASSSQRSTDTQYFGPGTRLTVL.

V and J are TRBV18 and TRBJ1-1; D uncertain. V was cut by 2 bases and J by 3 bases, with 7 bases left in between. Germline V lookup: CDR1 KGHSH, CDR2 LQKENI. There are 13 residues in the CDR3. The CDR3 nucleotides are TGTGCCAGCTCACCAATTTTAGACACTGAAGCTTTCTTT. Its translation is CASSPILDTEAFF.

The chain links TRBV7-8 to TRBJ2-7, with TRBD1 identical over 11 bases. The ends lost 5 bases at V and 4 bases at J; junction bases unmatched: 7. The length of the CDR3 is 15 residues. CDR1 is SGHVS, CDR2 FQNEAQ, per germline. The CDR3 bases are TGTGCCAGCAGCCCGCGGGACAGGGGGATTTACGAGCAGTACTTC. It translates to CASSPRDRGIYEQYF. Full variable domain (outside the CDR3, taken from reference TRBV7-8 and TRBJ2-7): GAGVSQSPRYKVAKRGQDVALRCDPISGHVSLFWYQQALGQGPEFLTYFQNEAQLDKSGLPSDRFFAERPEGSVSTLKIQRTQQEDSAVYLCASSPRDRGIYEQYFGPGTRLTVT.

This rearrangement joins TRBV11-2 to TRBJ1-3; TRBD1 matches 9 bases. The CDR3 runs 16 residues. Germline V lookup: CDR1 SGHAT, CDR2 FQNNGV. Germline trimming cut 3 bases from V and 4 bases from J; bases unmatched to any gene: 7. CDR3 DNA sequence: TGTGCCAGCAGCTTGAGGACAGGGGTAGAAGGAAACACCATATATTTT. Its translation: CASSLRTGVEGNTIYF.

This clone appeared once. The chain employs TRBV6-5 and TRBJ1-1; D not certain. This CDR3 spans 15 amino acids. Germline CDR1 and CDR2: MNHEY and SVGAGI. V lost 6 bases and J lost 3, with 17 bases in between. CDR3 bases: TGTGCCAGCAGCTATACGACTGGCGATGACACTGAAGCTTTCTTT. It translates to CASSYTTGDDTEAFF.

The chain is built from TRBV3-1 (or the pseudogene TRBV3-2) and TRBJ2-7; 9 nucleotides align to TRBD2. The CDR3 totals 14 residues. Germline CDR1 is LGHDT and CDR2 is YNNKEL (reference sequence). V lost 4 bases to trimming and J lost 6 bases; unmatched junction nucleotides: 7. The CDR3 DNA reads as TGTGCCAGCAGCCGCCCAGCGGGAGGATCCGAGCAGTACTTC. Residues: CASSRPAGGSEQYF.